The rows below give T cell receptor beta chains drawn from one sample of a study of T cell responses to AZD1222 COVID-19 vaccine. Generated by immunoSEQ multiplex PCR, the TCRdb table keeps only in-frame clones and is missing some. The sample carries about 42,000 clones, around four fifths recorded once. The input for sequencing was peripheral blood, taken 28 days after the second AZD1222 dose. These receptors all stem from an adult who received the AZD1222 COVID-19 vaccine. Each CDR3 is given with its conserved first and last residue. A D gene is named only where the DNA matches it firmly. A clone size is listed for some rows: how often the clone was seen (once, few, many), or a class if it is expanded.

d_call: -; j_call: TRBJ2-7; v_call: TRBV4-1; clone_size: -; cdr3_aa: CASSQDPGRSYEQYF; cdr3_nt: TGCGCCAGCAGCCAAGACCCAGGAAGATCCTACGAGCAGTACTTC
d_call: TRBD1; j_call: TRBJ1-2; v_call: TRBV7-2; clone_size: -; cdr3_aa: CASSLPGGINYGYTF; cdr3_nt: TGTGCCAGCAGCTTACCAGGGGGGATTAACTATGGCTACACCTTC
d_call: TRBD2; j_call: TRBJ2-5; v_call: TRBV3-1/TRBV3-2; clone_size: -; cdr3_aa: CASSQGTSGGQETQYF; cdr3_nt: TGTGCCAGCAGCCAAGGCACTAGCGGGGGCCAAGAGACCCAGTACTTC
d_call: -; j_call: TRBJ1-4; v_call: TRBV13; clone_size: -; cdr3_aa: CASSLWRNEKLFF; cdr3_nt: TGTGCCAGCAGCTTGTGGAGGAATGAAAAACTGTTTTTT
d_call: -; j_call: TRBJ1-1; v_call: TRBV5-4; clone_size: few; cdr3_aa: CASSLSRIHTEAFF; cdr3_nt: TGTGCCAGCAGCCTGAGTCGGATTCACACTGAAGCTTTCTTT
d_call: -; j_call: TRBJ2-7; v_call: TRBV9; clone_size: -; cdr3_aa: CASSGSGGMARDEQYF; cdr3_nt: TGTGCCAGCAGCGGGTCCGGGGGAATGGCTAGGGACGAGCAGTACTTC
d_call: TRBD1; j_call: TRBJ1-1; v_call: TRBV5-1; clone_size: -; cdr3_aa: CASTPTGRPDWGTEAFF; cdr3_nt: TGCGCCAGCACTCCGACAGGGCGGCCCGACTGGGGAACTGAAGCTTTCTTT
d_call: -; j_call: TRBJ1-6; v_call: TRBV21-1; clone_size: -; cdr3_aa: CASSQLSPLHF; cdr3_nt: TGTGCCAGCAGCCAACTTTCACCCCTCCACTTT
d_call: TRBD1; j_call: TRBJ2-7; v_call: TRBV11-2; clone_size: -; cdr3_aa: CASSSRQGEQYF; cdr3_nt: TGTGCCAGCAGCTCAAGACAGGGAGAGCAGTACTTC
d_call: TRBD1; j_call: TRBJ2-7; v_call: TRBV6-1; clone_size: -; cdr3_aa: CASSEAGTGVAEQYF; cdr3_nt: TGTGCCAGCAGTGAAGCCGGGACAGGGGTTGCCGAGCAGTACTTC